The 22 T cell receptor beta chains in this list originate from one sample, sequenced in a study of CD8 T cells in Susac syndrome. Random hexamers were used to reverse transcribe roughly 0.45 to 1 ug of RNA. TCRdb itself ran the immunoSEQ multiplex PCR reads through MiXCR, one entry per CDR3 protein. The sample carries about 150,000 distinct CDR3 sequences, 85% to 95% recorded once. The sample taken for sequencing was CD8+ T cells from PBMCs. The receptors were gathered from a human donor with multiple sclerosis.

The rearrangement joins TRBV12-3 or TRBV12-4 to TRBJ2-1, with TRBD1 identical over 9 bases. Trimming at V came to 8 bases and at J to 7 bases, leaving 15 bases not matched to a gene. The CDR3 is made up of 16 amino acids. The CDR3 DNA reads as TGTGCCAGCGATTCTAATGCCGGGACAGGGAGAAATGAGCAGTTCTTC. As protein: CASDSNAGTGRNEQFF.

The chain has TRBV29-1 and TRBJ1-1, with TRBD1 identical over 11 bases. Germline loops: CDR1 SQVTM, CDR2 ANQGSEA. CDR3 length equals 15 residues. V was pared by 8 bases and J by 7 bases, with 15 bases of the junction left unmatched. The CDR3 loop reads CSTAARDRGFIEAFF. CDR3 sequence (DNA): TGCAGCACAGCGGCGCGGGACAGGGGGTTTATTGAAGCTTTCTTT.

The chain carries TRBV9 and TRBJ1-2, with 9 bases aligning to TRBD1. This CDR3 is built from 16 residues. The germline V gene encodes CDR1 SGDLS and CDR2 YYNGEE. V trimming: 3 bases; J trimming: 0 bases; junction bases outside the gene matches: 6. The CDR3 DNA reads TGTGCCAGCAGCGGCGGGACAGGGTATTCTAACTATGGCTACACCTTC. Protein product: CASSGGTGYSNYGYTF.

The chain couples TRBV12-3 or TRBV12-4 to TRBJ2-1; 7 bases map to TRBD2. CDR3 length: 16 amino acids. With V trimmed by 4 bases and J by 6 bases, 12 bases remained unmatched. CDR3 nucleotide sequence: TGTGCCAGCAGTTATGGGCCGGGACTACAAATCAATGAGCAGTTCTTC. Encoded protein: CASSYGPGLQINEQFF.

The chain has TRBV5-4 and TRBJ1-1, with D tentatively TRBD1 (6 bases). With 0 bases removed from V and 3 bases from J, the gap between germline ends came to 15 bases. CDR3 size: 16 residues. Per the germline V gene, CDR1 is SGHNT and CDR2 is YYREEE (reference sequence). CDR3 bases: TGTGCCAGCAGCTTGGGGGACGGGGGCGTGGACACTGAAGCTTTCTTT. Protein: CASSLGDGGVDTEAFF.

The chain links TRBV7-3 to TRBJ2-3, with a weak D call TRBD2 (5 bases). V was shortened by 2 bases and J by 5 bases, with 14 bases between the two germline ends. CDR3 length equals 15 residues. Germline CDR1 reads SGHTA; CDR2 reads FQGTGA. The CDR3 coding sequence is TGTGCCAGCAGCTTATTTAGTTTTGGAGGAGATACGCAGTATTTT. As protein: CASSLFSFGGDTQYF.

CDR3 sequence: CASSFRDRVIHEQFF. CDR3 bases: TGTGCCAGCAGCTTCCGGGACAGGGTAATTCATGAGCAGTTCTTC. The chain links TRBV5-6 to TRBJ2-1; TRBD1 matches at 9 bases. The ends lost 2 bases at V and 8 bases at J; junction bases unmatched: 8. This CDR3 spans 15 amino acids. Per the germline V gene, CDR1 is SGHDT and CDR2 is YYEEEE.

V and J are TRBV13 and TRBJ2-3; D not resolved. This CDR3 spans 12 amino acids. Germline lookup yields CDR1 PRHDT and CDR2 FYEKMQ (reference sequence). V shed 8 bases and J shed 1 base, with 7 bases lying between them. For the CDR3, the DNA is TGTGCCAGCCGTGGAGGCACAGATACGCAGTATTTT. The encoded protein is CASRGGTDTQYF.

J is TRBJ1-5 and V is TRBV12-3 or TRBV12-4; no clear D gene. V lost 2 bases and J lost 7, with 9 bases in between. The CDR3 extends over 13 amino acids. CDR3 DNA sequence: TGTGCCAGCAGTTTACCGGGTTGGCAGCCCCAGCATTTT. Translating it yields CASSLPGWQPQHF.

The chain carries TRBV5-6 and TRBJ2-7; 8 bases agree with TRBD1. Germline V gene lookup returns CDR1 SGHDT and CDR2 YYEEEE. CDR3 length: 18 amino acids. V lost 1 base to trimming and J lost 3 bases; unmatched junction nucleotides: 15. CDR3 sequence reads: CASSLRQGRTEGDYEQYF. The DNA for the CDR3 is TGTGCCAGCAGCTTGCGACAGGGGCGCACAGAAGGAGACTACGAGCAGTACTTC.

The chain recombines TRBV30 with TRBJ2-7; D remains ambiguous. Germline V CDR1 and CDR2: GTSNPN, SVGIG (reference sequence). The V gene lost 3 bases and the J gene lost 5 bases, with 8 bases spanning the gap. This CDR3 is built from 11 residues. The CDR3 loop reads CAWSIIDEQYF. For the CDR3, the DNA is TGTGCCTGGAGCATTATAGACGAGCAGTACTTC. Using reference TRBV30 and TRBJ2-7 for the parts outside the CDR3, the full variable domain is SQTIHQWPATLVQPVGSPLSLECTVEGTSNPNLYWYRQAAGRGLQLLFYSVGIGQISSEVPQNLSASRPQDRQFILSSKKLLLSDSGFYLCAWSIIDEQYFGPGTRLTVT.

The chain joins TRBV2 to TRBJ2-7, with D perhaps assigned TRBD1 or TRBD2 (5 bases each). The germline V gene encodes CDR1 SNHLY and CDR2 FYNNEI. This CDR3 contains 16 residues. V dropped 9 bases and J dropped 2 bases, with 23 bases sitting between them. The CDR3 bases are TGTGCCAGTGCTGGATCAACGGGACCAACCGCCTACGAGCAGTACTTC. Its translation is CASAGSTGPTAYEQYF.

The chain carries TRBV9 and TRBJ2-6, with D perhaps TRBD1 (6 bases). V was cut by 3 bases and J by 0 bases, with 16 bases left in between. Germline loops: CDR1 SGDLS, CDR2 YYNGEE. The CDR3 covers 18 residues. In nucleotides, the CDR3 is TGTGCCAGCAGCGCCTACGGACAGACATCCTCTGGGGCCAACGTCCTGACTTTC. This encodes CASSAYGQTSSGANVLTF.

CDR3 sequence (DNA): TGTGCCAGCAGTTTATTCAAAAAAGCCTCCGGGGAGCTGTTTTTT. The encoded protein is CASSLFKKASGELFF. J is TRBJ2-2 and V is TRBV27; unclear D gene. V gave up 1 base and J gave up 6 bases, with 12 bases separating them. The CDR3 covers 15 residues. The germline gives CDR1 MNHEY, CDR2 SMNVEV (reference sequence).

The chain couples TRBV7-9 to TRBJ1-1; D remains unclear. Germline-derived CDR1 and CDR2 are SEHNR and FQNEAQ (reference sequence). Deletions cut 7 bases from V and 8 bases from J, with 14 bases between. The CDR3 is 12 residues long. The CDR3 reads CASNGRSGEAFF. The CDR3 region has the DNA TGTGCCAGCAACGGGAGGAGCGGCGAAGCTTTCTTT.

The chain couples TRBV28 to TRBJ1-6; 8 positions match TRBD1. V lost 2 bases, J lost 9 bases, and 6 bases stayed unmatched. Germline values: CDR1 MDHEN, CDR2 SYDVKM. The CDR3 is 15 residues long. The CDR3 sequence: CASSLLDRAVSPLHF. DNA of the CDR3: TGTGCCAGCAGTTTACTGGACAGGGCGGTTTCACCCCTCCACTTT.

The chain combines TRBV9 with TRBJ1-2, with a tentative D call TRBD1 (6 bases). The CDR3 consists of 17 residues. Germline V gene data show CDR1 as SGDLS and CDR2 as YYNGEE. Trimming cost V 4 bases and J 2 bases, with 21 bases left between them. The CDR3 coding sequence is TGTGCCAGCAGCCCCCAAGACCGGACAGCGTCGAACTATGGCTACACCTTC. Amino acid sequence: CASSPQDRTASNYGYTF.

The genes are TRBV4-3 and TRBJ2-6; no firm D call. This CDR3 spans 14 amino acids. Germline V lookup: CDR1 LGHNA, CDR2 YSLEER. V lost 2 bases to trimming and J lost 1 base, with 3 bases between them. CDR3 region: CASSQRSGANVLTF. CDR3 bases: TGCGCCAGCAGCCAAAGATCTGGGGCCAACGTCCTGACTTTC.

On this clonotype: An end of the junction does not agree with germline; a read error may underlie this. The chain couples TRBV30 to TRBJ2-1; 10 nucleotides align to TRBD1. CDR3 length: 11 amino acids. In germline, CDR1 is GTSNPN, CDR2 SVGIG (reference sequence). In DNA form, the CDR3 reads TGTGCCTGGAGGCCCGGGACAGGGGTCCTCTTC. This translates into CAWRPGTGVLF.

J is TRBJ1-5 and V is TRBV30; TRBD1 matches 8 bases. Germline loops: CDR1 GTSNPN, CDR2 SVGIG (reference sequence). The CDR3 length is 15 residues. The V segment lost 4 bases and the J segment 5 bases; nucleotides outside the gene matches: 10. The CDR3 region has the DNA TGTGCCTGGACCCCCTCGGGCAGGGGGCATCAGCCCCAGCATTTT. Protein: CAWTPSGRGHQPQHF.

The CDR3 sequence: CASSLGSSNQPQHF. CDR3 bases: TGTGCCAGCAGTTTAGGTTCTAGCAATCAGCCCCAGCATTTT. The chain recombines TRBV27 with TRBJ1-5; no clear D. The V end was cut by 2 bases, the J end by 0 bases, with 5 bases between. Germline assignment: CDR1 MNHEY and CDR2 SMNVEV (reference sequence). CDR3 length equals 14 residues.

V is TRBV20-1 and J is TRBJ1-6; maybe TRBD1 (6 bases). Germline CDR1 is DFQATT and CDR2 is SNEGSKA (reference sequence). V lost 2 bases to trimming and J lost 5 bases, with 19 bases between them. The length of the CDR3 is 17 residues. For the CDR3, the DNA is TGCAGTGCTAGACCACCACAGGGTTCGGTTAATAATTCACCCCTCCACTTT. Translated: CSARPPQGSVNNSPLHF.